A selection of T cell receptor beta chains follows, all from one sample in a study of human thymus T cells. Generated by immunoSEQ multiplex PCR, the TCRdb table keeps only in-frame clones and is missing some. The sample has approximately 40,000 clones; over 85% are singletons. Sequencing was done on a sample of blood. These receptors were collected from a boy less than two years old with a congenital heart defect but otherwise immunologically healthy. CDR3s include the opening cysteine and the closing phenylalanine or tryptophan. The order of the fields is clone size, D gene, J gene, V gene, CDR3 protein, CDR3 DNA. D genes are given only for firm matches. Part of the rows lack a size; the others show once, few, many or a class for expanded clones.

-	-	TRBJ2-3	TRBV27	CATGGRTDTQYF	TGTGCCACCGGGGGCCGCACAGATACGCAGTATTTT
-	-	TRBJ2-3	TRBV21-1	CASTTFTRASGGRGTQYF	TGTGCCAGCACCACTTTTACTCGGGCTAGCGGGGGCCGAGGGACGCAGTATTTT
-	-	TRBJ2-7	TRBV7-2	CASSLARGEQYF	TGTGCCAGCAGCTTAGCGAGGGGGGAGCAGTACTTC
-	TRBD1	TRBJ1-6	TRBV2	CASSPDRPPNSPLHF	TGTGCCAGCAGTCCGGACAGGCCCCCCAATTCACCCCTCCACTTT
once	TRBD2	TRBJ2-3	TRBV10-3	CAIRAGGETDTQYF	TGTGCCATCAGAGCGGGGGGGGAAACAGATACGCAGTATTTT
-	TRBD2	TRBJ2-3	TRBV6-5	CASSRSGSLADTQYF	TGTGCCAGCAGTAGGAGCGGGAGCCTCGCAGATACGCAGTATTTT
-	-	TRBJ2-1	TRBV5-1	CASSCRESEQFF	TGCGCCAGCAGCTGTAGGGAAAGTGAGCAGTTCTTC
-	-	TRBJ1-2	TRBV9	CASSRQTGNGYTF	TGTGCCAGCAGCCGACAGACTGGAAATGGCTACACCTTC
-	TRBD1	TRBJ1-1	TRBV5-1	CASSLTGVNTEAFF	TGCGCCAGCAGCTTGACAGGGGTGAACACTGAAGCTTTCTTT
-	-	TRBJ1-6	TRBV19	CASSLDGYNSPLHF	TGTGCCAGTAGTCTGGACGGTTATAATTCACCCCTCCACTTT
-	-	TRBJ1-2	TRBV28	CASTSLGRLHYGYTF	TGTGCCAGCACCTCCTTGGGGCGGCTTCACTATGGCTACACCTTC
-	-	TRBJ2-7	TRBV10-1	CASSESSYEQYF	TGCGCCAGCAGTGAGTCTAGCTACGAGCAGTACTTC
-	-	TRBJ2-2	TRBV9	CASSRDSNTGELFF	TGTGCCAGCAGCCGGGACTCCAACACCGGGGAGCTGTTTTTT
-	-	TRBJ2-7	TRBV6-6	CASSYAGRRDYEQYF	TGTGCCAGCAGTTACGCAGGCAGGCGGGACTACGAGCAGTACTTC
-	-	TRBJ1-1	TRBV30	CAWSVLGVNLNTEAFF	TGTGCCTGGAGTGTACTGGGAGTCAATTTGAACACTGAAGCTTTCTTT
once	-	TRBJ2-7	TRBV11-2	CASSPRDGEQYF	TGTGCCAGCAGCCCAAGGGACGGCGAGCAGTACTTC
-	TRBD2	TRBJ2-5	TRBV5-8	CASRRLAGDVETQYF	TGTGCCAGCAGGCGACTAGCGGGGGATGTGGAGACCCAGTACTTC
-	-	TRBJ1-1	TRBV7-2	CASSRRQTNTEAFF	TGTGCCAGCAGTCGGCGACAAACCAACACTGAAGCTTTCTTT
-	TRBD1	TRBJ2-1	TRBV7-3	CASSYPGQGNEQFF	TGTGCCAGCAGCTATCCGGGACAGGGCAATGAGCAGTTCTTC
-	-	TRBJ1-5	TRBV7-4	CASSWGAGTQHF	TGTGCCAGCAGTTGGGGCGCTGGGACCCAGCATTTT
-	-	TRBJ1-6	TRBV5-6	CASSPGSSYNSPLHF	TGTGCCAGCAGCCCTGGGAGCTCCTATAATTCACCCCTCCACTTT
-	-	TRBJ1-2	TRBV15	CATSRDYYGYTF	TGTGCCACCAGCAGAGACTACTATGGCTACACCTTC
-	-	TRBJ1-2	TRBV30	CAWHLWGGYGYTF	TGTGCCTGGCACCTCTGGGGCGGCTATGGCTACACCTTC
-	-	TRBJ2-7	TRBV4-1	CASGPAGREQYF	TGCGCCAGCGGACCGGCGGGGCGAGAGCAGTACTTC
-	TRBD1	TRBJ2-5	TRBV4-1	CASSQDRTGGGETQYF	TGCGCCAGCAGCCAAGATCGTACAGGGGGAGGAGAGACCCAGTACTTC
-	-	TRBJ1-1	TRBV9	CASSVGGDTEAFF	TGTGCCAGCAGCGTAGGGGGCGACACTGAAGCTTTCTTT
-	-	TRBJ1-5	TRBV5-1	CASSPAEINRGQPQHF	TGCGCCAGCAGCCCCGCGGAGATAAATAGGGGTCAGCCCCAGCATTTT
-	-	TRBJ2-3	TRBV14	CASSHGSPTDTQYF	TGTGCCAGCAGCCACGGCTCCCCCACAGATACGCAGTATTTT